These 22 T cell receptor beta chains were all obtained from the same sample, sequenced in a study of post-analysis software for immune sequencing data. General study results and limits: Elevated frequency relative to controls characterized 4 or 5 TRBV segments in patients, TRBV5-6, TRBV5-1 and TRBV20-1 among them.

The antigens of these receptors remain unknown. TCR beta cDNA libraries had unique molecular identifiers. TCRdb re-analysed the PCR reads in MiXCR, keeping a single row per CDR3 protein. The sample lists roughly 800,000 distinct CDR3 sequences; roughly 27% were seen once. The sequenced sample was blood. Source of these receptors: a girl between 5 and 17 years old with multiple sclerosis.

The chain is built from TRBV4-2 and TRBJ2-5, with D perhaps being TRBD1 or TRBD2 (6 bases each). V was cut by 4 bases and J by 5 bases, with 14 bases left in between. Germline V gene data show CDR1 as LGHNA and CDR2 as YNFKEQ. The CDR3 spans 14 residues. CDR3 amino acids: CASSPGVGGETQYF. CDR3 sequence (DNA): TGTGCCAGCAGCCCGGGAGTAGGGGGGGAGACCCAGTACTTC.

The CDR3: CASRATSGTNTGELFF. CDR3 DNA: TGTGCCAGCAGGGCGACTAGCGGGACGAACACCGGGGAGCTGTTTTTT. The V call is TRBV2, the J call TRBJ2-2; 11 positions match TRBD2. CDR3 length: 16 residues. CDR1 is SNHLY, CDR2 FYNNEI, per germline. V lost 6 bases and J lost 0; bases outside the gene matches: 3.

In its sample, this clonotype was seen a few times. The chain carries TRBV19 and TRBJ1-5; D remains unclear. Per germline, CDR1 LNHDA and CDR2 SQIVND (reference sequence). The CDR3 has 13 residues. Trimming took 6 bases from V and 2 from J, leaving 8 bases between them. This CDR3 reads CASRRWGNQPQHF. CDR3 DNA: TGTGCCAGTAGGAGGTGGGGCAATCAGCCCCAGCATTTT.

This clonotype was recorded a few times. The chain has TRBV19 and TRBJ1-1, with 8 bases fitting TRBD1. The V gene's germline CDR1 is LNHDA and CDR2 SQIVND (reference sequence). With 5 bases clipped from V and 0 bases from J, the junction kept 8 bases outside the gene matches. This CDR3 comprises 16 residues. The CDR3, as DNA: TGTGCCAGTAGTCCGCTACCGACAGGGGTGAACACTGAAGCTTTCTTT. Encoded protein: CASSPLPTGVNTEAFF.

The V call is TRBV7-8, the J call TRBJ1-2; 8 positions agree with TRBD1. The CDR3 extends over 13 amino acids. Germline V lookup: CDR1 SGHVS, CDR2 FQNEAQ. Trimming cost V 5 bases and J 8 bases; bases outside gene matches: 7. CDR3 amino acids: CASSQFRQGGYTF. CDR3 DNA sequence: TGTGCCAGCAGCCAATTCCGACAGGGGGGCTACACCTTC. Filled out from reference TRBV7-8 and TRBJ1-2, the complete variable domain reads GAGVSQSPRYKVAKRGQDVALRCDPISGHVSLFWYQQALGQGPEFLTYFQNEAQLDKSGLPSDRFFAERPEGSVSTLKIQRTQQEDSAVYLCASSQFRQGGYTFGSGTRLTVV.

This clonotype has more than one count but fewer than ten. The genes are TRBV7-2 and TRBJ2-3; TRBD2 might be the D (6 bases). The CDR3 covers 15 residues. The germline gives CDR1 SGHTA, CDR2 FQGNSA. V lost 3 bases and J lost 2, with 12 bases in between. The CDR3: CASSLSRGVTDTQYF. The CDR3 coding sequence is TGTGCCAGCAGCTTGTCTCGCGGGGTCACAGATACGCAGTATTTT.

This clonotype was found many times. The chain combines TRBV29-1 with TRBJ1-2; D remains unclear. The CDR3 length is 10 residues. CDR1 and CDR2 from the germline V gene are SQVTM and ANQGSEA. Deletions cut 4 bases from V and 6 bases from J, with 6 bases between. The CDR3 protein is CSVALDGYTF. Written as DNA, the CDR3 is TGCAGCGTTGCTCTGGATGGCTACACCTTC.

In its sample, this clonotype was seen many times. J is TRBJ2-1 and V is TRBV5-1; 11 positions match TRBD2. There are 17 residues in the CDR3. V trimming: 3 bases; J trimming: 0 bases; junction bases outside the gene matches: 5. Germline V gene data show CDR1 as SGHRS and CDR2 as YFSETQ. CDR3 sequence: CASSSRLAGSSYNEQFF. The CDR3 bases are TGCGCCAGCAGCTCCCGACTAGCGGGAAGCTCCTACAATGAGCAGTTCTTC.

V is TRBV5-5 and J is TRBJ2-1, with 7 bases identical to TRBD1. CDR1 and CDR2 from the germline V gene are SGHKS and YYEKEE (reference sequence). The length of the CDR3 is 15 residues. The junction had 6 bases not matched to a gene; V was cut back by 4 bases and J by 2 bases. The CDR3 bases are TGTGCCAGCAGCCACGAGGGACAGCCCTACAATGAGCAGTTCTTC. It translates to CASSHEGQPYNEQFF.

The chain uses TRBV6-5 and TRBJ1-2, with a weak D call TRBD1 (6 bases). Germline CDR1 is MNHEY and CDR2 is SVGAGI. This CDR3 has 16 amino acids. V gave up 2 bases and J gave up 5 bases, with 18 bases separating them. The CDR3 reads CASSYLGVGGSYGYTF. The CDR3 DNA sequence: TGTGCCAGCAGTTACCTGGGGGTTGGGGGCTCGTATGGCTACACCTTC.

The CDR3: CASSLSGVTRNQPQHF. The CDR3 DNA reads TGTGCCAGCAGCTTATCGGGCGTCACCCGCAATCAGCCCCAGCATTTT. V usage is TRBV7-9 and J usage is TRBJ1-5; no definite D call. V was shortened by 2 bases and J by 2 bases, with 13 bases between the two germline ends. Germline CDR1 and CDR2: SEHNR and FQNEAQ (reference sequence). CDR3 length: 16 amino acids.

The chain carries TRBV5-1 and TRBJ1-1; no definite D call. Trimming left V 0 bases short and J 6 bases short, with 6 bases between. CDR3 length: 12 amino acids. Germline loops: CDR1 SGHRS, CDR2 YFSETQ. CDR3: CASSLGRAEAFF. The CDR3, as DNA: TGCGCCAGCAGCTTGGGGAGGGCTGAAGCTTTCTTT.

The rearrangement links TRBV12-3 or TRBV12-4 to TRBJ2-7; D is undetermined. Trimming shortened V by 6 bases and J by 7 bases, and 19 bases separated the two germline ends. CDR3 length equals 14 residues. The CDR3 region is CASSSSVRPNEQYF. CDR3 in DNA: TGTGCCAGCAGCTCCAGCGTTCGACCTAATGAGCAGTACTTC.

This clonotype was detected a few times. This chain connects TRBV29-1 to TRBJ1-1; no firm D call. Trimming took 4 bases from V and 7 from J, leaving 10 bases between them. This CDR3 has 11 residues. The germline V gene has CDR1 SQVTM and CDR2 ANQGSEA. Here the CDR3 DNA reads TGCAGCGTTGTACCAGATTTTGAAGCTTTCTTT. It encodes CSVVPDFEAFF. The whole variable domain, filled in from reference TRBV29-1 and TRBJ1-1, reads SAVISQKPSRDICQRGTSLTIQCQVDSQVTMMFWYRQQPGQSLTLIATANQGSEATYESGFVIDKFPISRPNLTFSTLTVSNMSPEDSSIYLCSVVPDFEAFFGQGTRLTVV.

This sequence joins TRBV28 and TRBJ2-7; D not certain. Germline assignment: CDR1 MDHEN and CDR2 SYDVKM. The length of the CDR3 is 13 residues. V lost 6 bases and J lost 0, with 9 bases in between. The CDR3 bases are TGTGCCAGCAGCCGTCCGTTCTCCTACGAGCAGTACTTC. It translates to CASSRPFSYEQYF. Filled out from reference TRBV28 and TRBJ2-7, the complete variable domain reads DVKVTQSSRYLVKRTGEKVFLECVQDMDHENMFWYRQDPGLGLRLIYFSYDVKMKEKGDIPEGYSVSREKKERFSLILESASTNQTSMYLCASSRPFSYEQYFGPGTRLTVT.

This clonotype was counted between two and nine times. The chain is built from TRBV28 and TRBJ2-3, with a weak D call TRBD2 (6 bases). Per germline, CDR1 MDHEN and CDR2 SYDVKM. V shed 1 base and J shed 5 bases, with 13 bases lying between them. The CDR3 is made up of 15 amino acids. The CDR3 nucleotides are TGTGCCAGCAGTTTATTAGCGGAGTCGGGAGATACGCAGTATTTT. Translation: CASSLLAESGDTQYF.

The rearrangement joins TRBV18 to TRBJ2-7; 11 positions agree with TRBD2. The germline V gene has CDR1 KGHSH and CDR2 LQKENI. V lost 3 bases to trimming and J lost 5 bases; unmatched junction nucleotides: 3. The CDR3 is made up of 14 amino acids. In nucleotides, the CDR3 is TGTGCCAGCTCACCGACTAGCGGGGACGACGAGCAGTACTTC. Translating gives CASSPTSGDDEQYF.

The chain has TRBV5-1 and TRBJ2-5; 8 nucleotides agree with TRBD1. V shed 3 bases and J 2 bases; nucleotides not matched to a gene: 6. This CDR3 region has 15 residues. The germline gives CDR1 SGHRS, CDR2 YFSETQ. CDR3: CASSSGTGLQETQYF. CDR3 sequence (DNA): TGCGCCAGCAGCTCCGGGACAGGCCTACAAGAGACCCAGTACTTC.

This clonotype came up a few times. This chain joins TRBV28 and TRBJ2-7; TRBD1 agrees at 9 bases. V shed 5 bases, J shed 6 bases, and the junction held 8 bases outside the gene matches. CDR1 and CDR2 (germline): MDHEN, SYDVKM. The CDR3 is 14 residues long. Here the CDR3 DNA reads TGTGCCAGCAGTGAGAGACAGGGGGGGCTCGAGCAGTACTTC. Amino acid sequence: CASSERQGGLEQYF.

This chain connects TRBV2 to TRBJ2-1, with 7 bases matching TRBD2. CDR3 size: 13 residues. V lost 11 bases to trimming and J lost 0 bases; unmatched junction nucleotides: 4. Germline CDR1 reads SNHLY; CDR2 reads FYNNEI. CDR3 loop: CAGRGSSYNEQFF. CDR3 DNA: TGTGCCGGCCGCGGGAGCTCCTACAATGAGCAGTTCTTC.

This clonotype has only a few counts. This rearrangement joins TRBV12-3 or TRBV12-4 to TRBJ2-1; 9 nucleotides agree with TRBD1. The V gene end was trimmed by 6 bases and the J gene end by 7 bases; junction bases not matched to a gene: 10. This CDR3 has 15 residues. The DNA of the CDR3 is TGTGCCAGCAGCCGAACAGGGGGCCCTCAAAATGAGCAGTTCTTC. Translation gives CASSRTGGPQNEQFF.

The chain employs TRBV6-1 and TRBJ2-5, with 7 nucleotides matching TRBD2. The V gene's germline CDR1 is MNHNS and CDR2 SASEGT. With V trimmed by 8 bases and J by 5 bases, 29 bases remained unmatched. The CDR3 spans 20 residues. The CDR3 DNA follows: TGTGCCAGCCGACGAAGCGGGATGGGGGGTTTGACGGGGGTTATGGAGACCCAGTACTTC. Protein sequence: CASRRSGMGGLTGVMETQYF.